Each of the 17 T cell receptor beta chains below was sequenced from the same sample in a study of cytomegalovirus exposure and HLA in healthy donors. PCR used 60 Vbeta primers and 13 Jbeta primers. TCRdb keeps only in-frame clones here, not all; method: immunoSEQ multiplex PCR. Seen here are about 120,000 clones, over 75% observed once, and the top ten hold about 1.8%. Sequenced sample: PBMCs. These TCRs come from a middle-aged man in good health and CMV-seronegative.

This chain links TRBV21-1 with TRBJ1-4; the table's D call, TRBD1, was not checked against the DNA. TRBV21-1 is assigned pseudogene status. There are 19 residues in the CDR3. The chain's CDR3 is CASSKSRGQGRVTNEKLFF. The CDR3 region has the DNA TGTGCCAGCAGCAAATCACGCGGACAGGGACGGGTAACTAATGAAAAACTGTTTTTT.

This clone was observed a few times. The genes are TRBV28 and TRBJ2-1, with D maybe TRBD2 (6 bases). The CDR3 contains 14 residues. V dropped 3 bases and J dropped 12 bases, with 18 bases sitting between them. Germline loops: CDR1 MDHEN, CDR2 SYDVKM. The CDR3 nucleotides are TGTGCCAGCAGTTTTTCACGGCCGGGGGTTGGGCAGTTCTTC. It specifies CASSFSRPGVGQFF.

The V gene is TRBV6-6, the J gene TRBJ2-3, with a tentative D call TRBD2 (6 bases). The CDR3 loop spans 16 amino acids. CDR1 and CDR2 (germline): MNHNY, SVGAGI (reference sequence). V was clipped by 5 bases and J by 4 bases, with 19 bases between them. CDR3 DNA sequence: TGTGCCAGCAGTCTTACGTTCGGGACTGTGGCAGATACGCAGTATTTT. Protein product: CASSLTFGTVADTQYF.

This rearrangement joins TRBV5-6 to TRBJ2-7; 13 nucleotides line up with TRBD2. Germline lookup yields CDR1 SGHDT and CDR2 YYEEEE. The CDR3 loop spans 15 amino acids. V was clipped by 3 bases and J by 6 bases; unmatched bases: 6. The CDR3 DNA follows: TGTGCCAGCAGCTCTGGGACTAGCGGGGCCGGCGAGCAGTACTTC. Its protein is CASSSGTSGAGEQYF.

The chain couples TRBV7-2 to TRBJ2-3; D ambiguous. V gave up 0 bases and J gave up 3 bases, with 7 bases separating them. Germline values: CDR1 SGHTA, CDR2 FQGNSA. This CDR3 has 14 residues. The CDR3 nucleotides read TGTGCCAGCAGCTTAGCTCACGGGACAGATACGCAGTATTTT. It specifies CASSLAHGTDTQYF.

This chain connects TRBV28 to TRBJ2-6; TRBD2 might be the D (6 bases). V was trimmed by 0 bases and J by 2 bases, leaving 14 bases between them. Germline V lookup: CDR1 MDHEN, CDR2 SYDVKM. The CDR3 covers 18 residues. The CDR3 loop reads CASSLWDGGAAGANVLTF. In nucleotides, the CDR3 is TGTGCCAGCAGTTTATGGGATGGCGGGGCAGCTGGGGCCAACGTCCTGACTTTC.

This clone was observed once. The J gene is TRBJ2-3, the V gene TRBV19; 8 bases are shared with TRBD1. The CDR3 totals 15 residues. V was clipped by 1 base and J by 6 bases; unmatched bases: 6. Germline V lookup: CDR1 LNHDA, CDR2 SQIVND (reference sequence). CDR3 residues: CASSIGQGAADTQYF. As DNA, the CDR3 is TGTGCCAGTAGTATAGGGCAGGGGGCAGCGGATACGCAGTATTTT.

V and J are TRBV6-1 and TRBJ1-1, with TRBD1 as a possible D gene (5 bases). The CDR3 consists of 13 residues. The V gene lost 7 bases and the J gene lost 0 bases, with 9 bases spanning the gap. Germline-derived CDR1 and CDR2 are MNHNS and SASEGT. CDR3 bases: TGTGCCAGCAAGGGGCAGTTGAACACTGAAGCTTTCTTT. Protein: CASKGQLNTEAFF.

The chain combines TRBV10-3 with TRBJ2-7; D possibly corresponds to TRBD2 (7 bases). With 6 bases removed from V and 4 bases from J, the gap between germline ends came to 22 bases. Germline assignment: CDR1 ENHRY and CDR2 SYGVKD. The CDR3 sequence is 16 residues long. The CDR3 nucleotides read TGTGCCATCAGCGGAAGGGGGGGTGGCGAAACATACGAGCAGTACTTC. It codes for CAISGRGGGETYEQYF.

This clone was counted only a few times. V is TRBV28 and J is TRBJ1-3; D not resolved. With 2 bases removed from V and 4 bases from J, the gap between germline ends came to 18 bases. The CDR3 runs to 17 residues. The germline CDR1 and CDR2 sequences are MDHEN and SYDVKM. The CDR3 DNA sequence: TGTGCCAGCAGTTTACCCGGCCCTTCGTTGGGCGGAAACACCATATATTTT. It encodes CASSLPGPSLGGNTIYF.

This CDR3 is CASSLESTEKLFF. The CDR3 nucleotides are TGTGCCAGCAGCTTGGAGAGCACTGAAAAACTGTTTTTT. The chain recombines TRBV5-4 with TRBJ1-4; D is unresolved. CDR1 is SGHNT and CDR2 is YYREEE in the germline V gene (reference sequence). V was shortened by 0 bases and J by 7 bases, with 7 bases between the two germline ends. The length of the CDR3 is 13 residues.

The chain couples TRBV5-6 to TRBJ1-2; D is unresolved. CDR3 size: 13 residues. Germline CDR1 is SGHDT and CDR2 is YYEEEE. V gave up 1 base and J gave up 1 base, with 5 bases separating them. CDR3 region: CASSLPVNYGYTF. CDR3 bases: TGTGCCAGCAGCTTGCCCGTTAACTATGGCTACACCTTC. The full variable domain, completed using reference TRBV5-6 and TRBJ1-2, is DAGVTQSPTHLIKTRGQQVTLRCSPKSGHDTVSWYQQALGQGPQFIFQYYEEEERQRGNFPDRFSGHQFPNYSSELNVNALLLGDSALYLCASSLPVNYGYTFGSGTRLTVV.

CDR3 in DNA: TGTGCCAGCAGCCGTAGAAGCGTGGCTAACTATGGCTACACCTTC. It encodes CASSRRSVANYGYTF. The genes are TRBV9 and TRBJ1-2; D is unclear. The CDR3 is made up of 15 amino acids. V was clipped by 4 bases and J by 0 bases, with 13 bases between them. Per the germline V gene, CDR1 is SGDLS and CDR2 is YYNGEE.

This clone was seen just once. This chain joins TRBV7-2 and TRBJ1-6, with 10 bases aligning to TRBD1. The CDR3 has 18 residues. Germline loops: CDR1 SGHTA, CDR2 FQGNSA. The ends lost 5 bases at V and 7 bases at J; junction bases unmatched: 14. CDR3 DNA: TGTGCCAGCAGCGCAAGACAGGGGGCGGGATTTAGAAATTCACCCCTCCACTTT. This sequence encodes CASSARQGAGFRNSPLHF.

For the CDR3, the DNA is TGTGCCAGCAGCGTAGAGACAGGGGGGAATTCACCCCTCCACTTT. It translates to CASSVETGGNSPLHF. The rearrangement uses TRBV9 and TRBJ1-6, with 9 bases identical to TRBD1. Germline CDR1 SGDLS, CDR2 YYNGEE. This CDR3 comprises 15 residues. V was pared by 0 bases and J by 7 bases, with 2 bases of the junction left unmatched.

This clone turned up a few times. The chain carries TRBV7-9 and TRBJ2-6, with 10 positions matching TRBD1. From germline, CDR1 is SEHNR and CDR2 FQNEAQ (reference sequence). V dropped 1 base and J dropped 3; count of bases not matched to a gene: 9. This CDR3 contains 19 residues. CDR3 amino acids: CASSLGPGQGLIGANVLTF. CDR3 DNA sequence: TGTGCCAGCAGCTTAGGCCCGGGACAGGGGCTGATTGGGGCCAACGTCCTGACTTTC.

The gene calls are TRBV18 and TRBJ2-7, with 11 bases aligning to TRBD1. This CDR3 is 14 amino acids long. Germline V gene lookup returns CDR1 KGHSH and CDR2 LQKENI. The J segment lost 6 bases and the V segment lost 3 bases, leaving 4 bases of the junction unmatched. As DNA, the CDR3 is TGTGCCAGCTCACCGGGACAGGGGGTGGGCGAGCAGTACTTC. Protein product: CASSPGQGVGEQYF.